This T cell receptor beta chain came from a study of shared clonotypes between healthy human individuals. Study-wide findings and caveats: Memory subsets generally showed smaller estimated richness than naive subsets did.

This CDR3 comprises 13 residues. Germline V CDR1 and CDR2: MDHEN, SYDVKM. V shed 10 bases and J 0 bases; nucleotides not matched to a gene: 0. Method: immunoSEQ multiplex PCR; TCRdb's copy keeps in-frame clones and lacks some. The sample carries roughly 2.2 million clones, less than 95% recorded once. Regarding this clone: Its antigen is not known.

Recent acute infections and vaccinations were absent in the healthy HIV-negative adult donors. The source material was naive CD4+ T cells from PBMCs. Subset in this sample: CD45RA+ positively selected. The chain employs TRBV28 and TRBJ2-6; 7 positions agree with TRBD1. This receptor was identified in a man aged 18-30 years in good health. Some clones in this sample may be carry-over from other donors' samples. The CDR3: CATGGSGANVLTF. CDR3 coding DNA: TGTGCCACAGGGGGCTCTGGGGCCAACGTCCTGACTTTC.